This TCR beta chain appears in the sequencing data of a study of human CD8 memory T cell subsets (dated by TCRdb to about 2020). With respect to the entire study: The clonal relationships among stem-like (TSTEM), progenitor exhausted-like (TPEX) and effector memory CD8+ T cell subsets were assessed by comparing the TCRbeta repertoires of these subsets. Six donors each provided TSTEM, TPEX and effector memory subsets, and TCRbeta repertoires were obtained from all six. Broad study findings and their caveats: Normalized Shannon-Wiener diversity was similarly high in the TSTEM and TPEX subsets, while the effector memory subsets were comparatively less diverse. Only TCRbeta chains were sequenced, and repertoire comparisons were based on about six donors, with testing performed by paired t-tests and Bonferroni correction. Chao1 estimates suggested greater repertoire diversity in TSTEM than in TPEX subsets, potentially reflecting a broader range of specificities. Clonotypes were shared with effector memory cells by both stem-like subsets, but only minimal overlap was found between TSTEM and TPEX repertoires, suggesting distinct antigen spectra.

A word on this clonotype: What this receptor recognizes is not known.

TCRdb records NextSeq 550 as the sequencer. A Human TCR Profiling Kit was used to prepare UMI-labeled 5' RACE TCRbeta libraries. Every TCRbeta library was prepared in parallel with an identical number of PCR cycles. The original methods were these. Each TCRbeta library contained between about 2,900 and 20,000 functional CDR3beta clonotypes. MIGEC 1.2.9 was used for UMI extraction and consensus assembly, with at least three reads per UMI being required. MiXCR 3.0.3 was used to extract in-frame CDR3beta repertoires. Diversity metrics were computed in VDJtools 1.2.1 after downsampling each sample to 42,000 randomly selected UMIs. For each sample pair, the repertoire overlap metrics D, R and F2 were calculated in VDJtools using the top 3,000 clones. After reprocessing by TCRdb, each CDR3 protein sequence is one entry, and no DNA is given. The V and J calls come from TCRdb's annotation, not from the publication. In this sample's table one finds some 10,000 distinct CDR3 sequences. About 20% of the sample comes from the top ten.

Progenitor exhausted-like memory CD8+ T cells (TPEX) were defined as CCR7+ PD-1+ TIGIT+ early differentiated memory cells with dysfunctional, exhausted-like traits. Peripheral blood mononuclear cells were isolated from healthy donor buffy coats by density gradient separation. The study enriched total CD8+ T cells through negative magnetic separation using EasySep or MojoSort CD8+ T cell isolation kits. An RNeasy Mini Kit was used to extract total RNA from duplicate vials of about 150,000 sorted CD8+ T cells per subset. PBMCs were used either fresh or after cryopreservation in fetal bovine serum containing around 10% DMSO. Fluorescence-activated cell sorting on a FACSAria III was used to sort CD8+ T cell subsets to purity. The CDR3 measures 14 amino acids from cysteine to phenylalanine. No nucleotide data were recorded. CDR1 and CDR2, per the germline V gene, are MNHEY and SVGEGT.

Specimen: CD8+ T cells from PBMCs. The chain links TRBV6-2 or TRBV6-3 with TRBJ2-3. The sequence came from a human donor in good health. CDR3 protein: CASSTINLGDTQYF.